These 32 T cell receptor beta chains were sequenced from one sample in a study of control samples from healthy donors and cancer patients. Measured with immunoSEQ multiplex PCR; TCRdb has only the in-frame clones, and not every one. The sample includes some 120,000 clones, roughly nine tenths seen only once; the top ten take 7.8%. The sequenced sample was blood. The receptors here all came from a woman younger than 30 in good health.

This rearrangement joins TRBV28 to TRBJ1-1; D is unclear. The CDR3 is 14 amino acids. V lost 3 bases and J 1 base, leaving 9 bases between the germline ends. The germline V gene has CDR1 MDHEN and CDR2 SYDVKM. This CDR3 is CASSFLRPNTEAFF. CDR3 sequence (DNA): TGTGCCAGCAGTTTTTTACGTCCGAACACTGAAGCTTTCTTT.

The chain has TRBV5-4 and TRBJ2-2, with TRBD2 matching over 11 bases. The germline gives CDR1 SGHNT, CDR2 YYREEE (reference sequence). Trimming cost V 4 bases and J 7 bases; bases outside gene matches: 12. This CDR3 region has 17 residues. The CDR3 sequence is CASSRRSGRASGGELFF. CDR3 bases: TGTGCCAGCAGCAGGCGTAGCGGGAGGGCCTCTGGCGGGGAGCTGTTTTTT.

This clone has a handful of counts. This chain uses TRBV27 with TRBJ1-1; D is possibly TRBD1 (5 bases). The V gene lost 3 bases and the J gene lost 3 bases, with 14 bases spanning the gap. Per the germline V gene, CDR1 is MNHEY and CDR2 is SMNVEV (reference sequence). CDR3 length equals 15 residues. As DNA, the CDR3 is TGTGCCAGCAGTTTGCGGGGTAGGGGTGACACTGAAGCTTTCTTT. Translation: CASSLRGRGDTEAFF.

The V call is TRBV7-6, the J call TRBJ1-4; D unresolved. Germline CDR1 and CDR2: SGHVS and FNYEAQ. The V and J ends lost 1 base and 2 bases respectively, with 8 bases between them. CDR3 length: 15 amino acids. For the CDR3, the DNA is TGTGCCAGCAGCTTAGATCTCAGGACTAATGAAAAACTGTTTTTT. Its translation is CASSLDLRTNEKLFF.

This clone was found once. This sequence joins TRBV28 and TRBJ1-4, with D possibly being TRBD1 (6 bases). Germline V gives CDR1 MDHEN, CDR2 SYDVKM. With 4 bases removed from V and 8 bases from J, the gap between germline ends came to 11 bases. This CDR3 spans 13 amino acids. Written as DNA, the CDR3 is TGTGCCAGCAGTTCTTACAGGGTAGAAAAACTGTTTTTT. It encodes CASSSYRVEKLFF.

The chain employs TRBV10-3 and TRBJ2-3; D is perhaps TRBD2 (6 bases). Germline V gives CDR1 ENHRY, CDR2 SYGVKD. The length of the CDR3 is 13 residues. V lost 8 bases and J lost 2, with 11 bases in between. The CDR3 coding sequence is TGTGCCATCTGCCGCGGGGACACAGATACGCAGTATTTT. Its translation is CAICRGDTDTQYF.

The rearrangement uses TRBV7-3 and TRBJ2-3; tentatively, D is TRBD1 or TRBD2 (5 bases each). Between the trimmed V and J ends, which lost 1 base and 5 bases, there was a span of 13 bases. CDR1 and CDR2 (germline): SGHTA, FQGTGA. CDR3 length equals 15 residues. For the CDR3, the DNA is TGTGCCAGCAGCTTAAACGGGGCCTTGGGAGATACGCAGTATTTT. Translating gives CASSLNGALGDTQYF.

This clone was observed a handful of times. The J gene is TRBJ2-1, the V gene TRBV5-3; 7 bases fit TRBD2. TRBV5-3 is noted as an ORF with a role that remains uncertain. CDR3 length: 13 residues. V was clipped by 1 base and J by 7 bases; unmatched bases: 2. The CDR3 spells CARSLTRGNEQFF. CDR3 DNA: TGTGCCAGAAGCTTGACGCGGGGGAATGAGCAGTTCTTC.

The V gene is TRBV24-1, the J gene TRBJ2-2; D is possibly TRBD1 (6 bases). The CDR3 is 23 amino acids. V was clipped by 0 bases and J by 1 base, with 29 bases between them. Looked up from germline, CDR1 is KGHDR and CDR2 is SFDVKD. CDR3 region: CATSDLNLRGPLETHMNTGELFF. The CDR3 DNA reads TGTGCCACCAGTGATTTGAATCTCAGGGGACCCCTCGAAACGCACATGAACACCGGGGAGCTGTTTTTT.

V usage is TRBV2 and J usage is TRBJ1-1; 8 positions agree with TRBD1. Germline assignment: CDR1 SNHLY and CDR2 FYNNEI. With 7 bases clipped from V and 11 bases from J, the junction kept 15 bases outside the gene matches. The CDR3 has 14 amino acids. The CDR3 sequence: CASTTTGTGRIAFF. CDR3 in DNA: TGTGCCAGCACCACAACCGGGACAGGTCGGATCGCTTTCTTT.

V usage is TRBV5-4 and J usage is TRBJ2-7, with TRBD2 as a possible D gene (6 bases). Germline assignment: CDR1 SGHNT and CDR2 YYREEE (reference sequence). V lost 4 bases and J lost 1, with 12 bases in between. This CDR3 has 14 amino acids. CDR3 DNA: TGTGCCAGCAGCCCAAGTGCGGGGTCCTACGAGCAGTACTTC. Protein sequence: CASSPSAGSYEQYF.

V and J are TRBV28 and TRBJ2-6, with D possibly TRBD2 on 6 matching bases. Germline V gives CDR1 MDHEN, CDR2 SYDVKM. Between the trimmed V and J ends, which lost 11 bases and 1 base, there was a span of 15 bases. CDR3 length equals 15 residues. The CDR3, as DNA: TGTGCCGTGGAGGGCCCTAGATCTGGGGCCAACGTCCTGACTTTC. Amino acid sequence: CAVEGPRSGANVLTF.

This chain uses TRBV28 with TRBJ2-1, with 14 bases identical to TRBD2. The junction had 12 bases not matched to a gene; V was cut back by 8 bases and J by 6 bases. Germline V CDR1 and CDR2: MDHEN, SYDVKM. The CDR3 has 17 residues. CDR3 in DNA: TGTGCCAGCGGTCAGACTAGCGGGGGGGTCTACGTCAATGAGCAGTTCTTC. This gives the protein CASGQTSGGVYVNEQFF.

The V call is TRBV11-2, the J call TRBJ2-1; D call uncertain. Germline CDR1 reads SGHAT; CDR2 reads FQNNGV. V dropped 4 bases and J dropped 6 bases, with 16 bases sitting between them. The CDR3 is 15 amino acids. The CDR3 spells CASSSRADGGNEQFF. CDR3 coding DNA: TGTGCCAGCAGCTCCCGGGCGGACGGTGGCAATGAGCAGTTCTTC.

The chain uses TRBV28 and TRBJ1-2; maybe TRBD1 (6 bases). CDR1 MDHEN and CDR2 SYDVKM come from the germline V gene. V dropped 4 bases and J dropped 4 bases, with 16 bases sitting between them. The CDR3 runs 15 residues. In DNA, the CDR3 is TGTGCCAGCAGTTCTACAGGGCATTCGGCCTATGGCTACACCTTC. Its translation is CASSSTGHSAYGYTF.

The DNA of the CDR3 is TGCGCCAGCAGCCAAGATCTGACAGCTGAGCAGTACTTC. Translating gives CASSQDLTAEQYF. The chain joins TRBV4-3 to TRBJ2-7; possible D gene TRBD1, 5 bases. The CDR3 length is 13 residues. CDR1 is LGHNA, CDR2 YSLEER, per germline. Trimming stripped 0 bases from V and 7 bases from J, with 10 bases between.

The J gene is TRBJ2-1, the V gene TRBV19; no definite D call. Trimming stripped 0 bases from V and 1 base from J, with 7 bases between. Germline CDR1 is LNHDA and CDR2 is SQIVND (reference sequence). CDR3 size: 15 residues. The CDR3 sequence: CASSIEAYSYNEQFF. Here the CDR3 DNA reads TGTGCCAGTAGTATAGAGGCCTATTCCTACAATGAGCAGTTCTTC. The full variable domain, its missing parts supplied by reference TRBV19 and TRBJ2-1, is DGGITQSPKYLFRKEGQNVTLSCEQNLNHDAMYWYRQDPGQGLRLIYYSQIVNDFQKGDIAEGYSVSREKKESFPLTVTSAQKNPTAFYLCASSIEAYSYNEQFFGPGTRLTVL.

The J gene is TRBJ2-1, the V gene TRBV12-5; 7 positions match TRBD1. After removal of 5 bases from V and 7 bases from J, the junction contained 11 bases not matched to a gene. This CDR3 contains 15 residues. In germline, CDR1 is LGHNT, CDR2 FRNRAP. CDR3: CASGRLTGWGNEQFF. The CDR3 DNA reads as TGTGCTAGTGGTAGATTGACAGGGTGGGGGAATGAGCAGTTCTTC.

The V and J genes are TRBV11-1 and TRBJ2-1, with D perhaps matching TRBD2 (5 bases). The V gene lost 5 bases and the J gene lost 9 bases, with 11 bases spanning the gap. CDR1 and CDR2 from the germline V gene are SGHAT and FQDESV (reference sequence). The CDR3 loop spans 12 amino acids. The CDR3 spells CASSPRVGEQFF. Written as DNA, the CDR3 is TGTGCCAGCAGCCCGCGGGTGGGTGAGCAGTTCTTC.

V is TRBV12-3 or TRBV12-4 and J is TRBJ1-2; D is undetermined. Trimming pared 3 bases from V and 1 base from J, leaving 6 bases between. This CDR3 has 13 residues. The CDR3 DNA is TGTGCCAGCAGTTTCGGCAATAACTATGGCTACACCTTC. Amino acids: CASSFGNNYGYTF.

The CDR3 sequence: CASSLMTAGTEAFF. The CDR3 DNA sequence: TGTGCCAGCAGCTTAATGACAGCAGGGACTGAAGCTTTCTTT. The rearrangement links TRBV7-3 to TRBJ1-1, with a weak D call TRBD1 (5 bases). The length of the CDR3 is 14 residues. Trimming removed 1 base at V and 5 bases at J, with 11 bases between. Germline CDR1 is SGHTA and CDR2 is FQGTGA.

V and J are TRBV4-3 and TRBJ2-7; 9 bases agree with TRBD1. J gave up 3 bases and V 0 bases, and 3 bases lay outside the gene matches. CDR1 and CDR2 from the germline V gene are LGHNA and YSLEER. The CDR3 runs 15 residues. The CDR3, as DNA: TGCGCCAGCAGCCAAGACCGGGACAGGGTCTACGAGCAGTACTTC. This gives the protein CASSQDRDRVYEQYF.

This rearrangement joins TRBV5-1 to TRBJ2-5; 8 nucleotides line up with TRBD1. With 1 base clipped from V and 4 bases from J, the junction kept 6 bases outside the gene matches. From germline, CDR1 is SGHRS and CDR2 YFSETQ. The CDR3 is 15 residues long. CDR3 residues: CASSLRQGAGETQYF. The CDR3 nucleotides are TGCGCCAGCAGCTTGCGGCAGGGGGCGGGAGAGACCCAGTACTTC.

The chain recombines TRBV11-2 with TRBJ2-1; 13 positions match TRBD2. Trimming cost V 5 bases and J 7 bases; bases outside gene matches: 8. This CDR3 has 16 amino acids. Germline CDR1 is SGHAT and CDR2 is FQNNGV. DNA of the CDR3: TGTGCCAGCAGCCCCGCATCGGGACTAGCGGGGAATGAGCAGTTCTTC. Protein sequence: CASSPASGLAGNEQFF.

The J gene is TRBJ2-3, the V gene TRBV4-1, with D hard to call. V shed 3 bases and J shed 5 bases, with 24 bases lying between them. CDR3 length: 18 residues. Germline V CDR1 and CDR2: MGHRA, YSYEKL. CDR3 loop: CASSQLPAPYTTGDTQYF. In nucleotides, the CDR3 is TGCGCCAGCAGCCAGCTTCCGGCACCCTATACTACGGGAGATACGCAGTATTTT.

This rearrangement joins TRBV19 to TRBJ1-1; D might be TRBD1 (6 bases). This CDR3 is built from 14 residues. The V end lost 7 bases, the J end lost 5 bases, and 17 bases lay between the germline ends. CDR1 is LNHDA and CDR2 is SQIVND in the germline V gene (reference sequence). CDR3 DNA sequence: TGTGCCAGTACCAAATACAGGGTAGGGACTGAAGCTTTCTTT. Its protein is CASTKYRVGTEAFF.

J is TRBJ1-5 and V is TRBV21-1. TRBV21-1 is tagged as a pseudogene. This CDR3 is built from 17 residues. This CDR3 is CASTKVEAVHSNQPQHF. The CDR3 region has the DNA TGTGCCAGCACCAAAGTTGAGGCAGTTCATAGCAATCAGCCCCAGCATTTT.

This chain joins TRBV5-6 and TRBJ2-4, with a weak D call TRBD1 (6 bases). V lost 4 bases and J lost 6, with 8 bases in between. CDR1 and CDR2 (germline): SGHDT, YYEEEE. The CDR3 loop spans 12 amino acids. In nucleotides, the CDR3 is TGTGCCAGCAGCCGGACAGTAAACATTCAGTACTTC. Its protein product is CASSRTVNIQYF.

The genes are TRBV3-1 (or the pseudogene TRBV3-2) and TRBJ2-5; 11 nucleotides align to TRBD2. The CDR3 sequence is 17 residues long. CDR1 is LGHDT and CDR2 is YNNKEL in the germline V gene (reference sequence). J was trimmed by 5 bases and V by 3 bases; bases with no gene match: 11. CDR3: CASSQGLAANSGETQYF. DNA of the CDR3: TGTGCCAGCAGCCAGGGACTAGCGGCCAACTCAGGGGAGACCCAGTACTTC.

The chain combines TRBV5-4 with TRBJ1-4, with 10 bases identical to TRBD1. Germline V gives CDR1 SGHNT, CDR2 YYREEE (reference sequence). This CDR3 region has 14 residues. V shed 4 bases and J 6 bases; nucleotides not matched to a gene: 3. CDR3 region: CASSMTGGDEKLFF. In DNA, the CDR3 is TGTGCCAGCAGCATGACAGGGGGCGATGAAAAACTGTTTTTT.

This sequence joins TRBV6-2 or TRBV6-3 and TRBJ1-1; D uncertain. Germline V gives CDR1 MNHEY, CDR2 SVGEGT. V shed 6 bases and J shed 3 bases, with 14 bases lying between them. CDR3 length: 14 amino acids. The CDR3 DNA sequence: TGTGCCAGCAGCCTATACTCCGGGGACACTGAAGCTTTCTTT. Translation gives CASSLYSGDTEAFF.

V and J are TRBV6-2 or TRBV6-3 and TRBJ2-7, with 8 bases that match TRBD2. The CDR3 totals 15 residues. V was clipped by 5 bases and J by 6 bases; unmatched bases: 12. Germline V gene data show CDR1 as MNHEY and CDR2 as SVGEGT. CDR3 DNA sequence: TGTGCCAGCAGTCCGGGACTAGGGCGAGTCCTCGAGCAGTACTTC. It specifies CASSPGLGRVLEQYF.